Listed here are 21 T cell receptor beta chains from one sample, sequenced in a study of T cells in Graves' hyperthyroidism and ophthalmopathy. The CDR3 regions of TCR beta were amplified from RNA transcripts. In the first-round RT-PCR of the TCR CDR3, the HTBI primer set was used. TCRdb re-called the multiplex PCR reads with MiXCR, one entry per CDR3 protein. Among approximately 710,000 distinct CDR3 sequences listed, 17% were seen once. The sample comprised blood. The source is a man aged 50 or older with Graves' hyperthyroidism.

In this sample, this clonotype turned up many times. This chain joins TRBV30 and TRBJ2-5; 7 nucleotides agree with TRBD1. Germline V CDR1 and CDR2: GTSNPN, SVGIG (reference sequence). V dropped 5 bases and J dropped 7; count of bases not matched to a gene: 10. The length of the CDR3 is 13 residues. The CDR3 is CAWCTGAPGTQYF. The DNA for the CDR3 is TGTGCCTGGTGTACAGGGGCTCCCGGGACCCAGTACTTC.

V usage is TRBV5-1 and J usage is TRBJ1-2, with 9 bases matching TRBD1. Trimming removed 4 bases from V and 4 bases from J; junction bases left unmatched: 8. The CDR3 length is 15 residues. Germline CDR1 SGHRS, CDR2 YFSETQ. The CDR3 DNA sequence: TGCGCCAGCAGCGACATACAGGGGGCTAGCTATGGCTACACCTTC. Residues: CASSDIQGASYGYTF.

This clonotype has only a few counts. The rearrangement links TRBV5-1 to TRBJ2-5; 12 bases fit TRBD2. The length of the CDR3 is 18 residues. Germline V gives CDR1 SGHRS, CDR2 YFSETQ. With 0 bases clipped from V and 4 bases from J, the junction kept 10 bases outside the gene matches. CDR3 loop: CASSLAWETSGRLETQYF. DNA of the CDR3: TGCGCCAGCAGCTTGGCTTGGGAGACTAGCGGGAGATTAGAGACCCAGTACTTC. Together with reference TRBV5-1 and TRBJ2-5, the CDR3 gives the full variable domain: KAGVTQTPRYLIKTRGQQVTLSCSPISGHRSVSWYQQTPGQGLQFLFEYFSETQRNKGNFPGRFSGRQFSNSRSEMNVSTLELGDSALYLCASSLAWETSGRLETQYFGPGTRLLVL.

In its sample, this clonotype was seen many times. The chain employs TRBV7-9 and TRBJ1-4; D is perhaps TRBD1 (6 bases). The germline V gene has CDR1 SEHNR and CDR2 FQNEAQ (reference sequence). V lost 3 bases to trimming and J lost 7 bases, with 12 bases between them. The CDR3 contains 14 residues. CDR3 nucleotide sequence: TGTGCCAGCAGCTTTTGGGGGCGAGGTGAAAAACTGTTTTTT. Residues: CASSFWGRGEKLFF.

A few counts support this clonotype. CDR3 sequence (DNA): TGTGCCAGCAGCTGGGGACTAGCGGAGGCAAGCTCCTACGAGCAGTACTTC. It is translated as CASSWGLAEASSYEQYF. The chain has TRBV6-1 and TRBJ2-7; TRBD2 aligns across 11 bases. Germline CDR1 reads MNHNS; CDR2 reads SASEGT. The CDR3 sequence is 17 residues long. With 6 bases clipped from V and 0 bases from J, the junction kept 10 bases outside the gene matches.

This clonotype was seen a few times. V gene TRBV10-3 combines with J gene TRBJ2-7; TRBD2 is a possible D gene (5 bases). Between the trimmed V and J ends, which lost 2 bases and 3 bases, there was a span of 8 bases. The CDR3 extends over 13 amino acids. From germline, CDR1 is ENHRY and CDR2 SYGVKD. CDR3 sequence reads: CAISERDFYEQYF. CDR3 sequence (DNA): TGTGCCATCAGTGAGCGGGATTTCTACGAGCAGTACTTC.

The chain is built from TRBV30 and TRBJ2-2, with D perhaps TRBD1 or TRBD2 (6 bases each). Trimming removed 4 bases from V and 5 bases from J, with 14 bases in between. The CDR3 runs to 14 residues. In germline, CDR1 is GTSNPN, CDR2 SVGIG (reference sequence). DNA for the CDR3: TGTGCCTGGAAAGGGGGGCGTAGAACCGGGGAGCTGTTTTTT. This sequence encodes CAWKGGRRTGELFF.

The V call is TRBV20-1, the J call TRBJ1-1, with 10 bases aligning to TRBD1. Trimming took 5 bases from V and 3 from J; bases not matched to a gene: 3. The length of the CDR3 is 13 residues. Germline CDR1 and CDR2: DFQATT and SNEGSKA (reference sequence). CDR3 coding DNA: TGCAGTGCTTGGGACAGGGGCGACACTGAAGCTTTCTTT. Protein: CSAWDRGDTEAFF.

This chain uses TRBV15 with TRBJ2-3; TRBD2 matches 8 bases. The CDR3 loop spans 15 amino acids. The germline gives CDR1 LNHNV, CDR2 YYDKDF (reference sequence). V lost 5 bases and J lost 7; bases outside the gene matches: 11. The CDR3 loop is CATSEEGGRMYTQYF. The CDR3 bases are TGTGCCACCAGCGAGGAGGGCGGGAGGATGTATACGCAGTATTTT.

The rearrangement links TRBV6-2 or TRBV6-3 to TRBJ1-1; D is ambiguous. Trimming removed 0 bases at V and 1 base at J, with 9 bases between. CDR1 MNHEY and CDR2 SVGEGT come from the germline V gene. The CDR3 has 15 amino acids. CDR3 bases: TGTGCCAGCAGTTACTCGAAGAAAGGGAACACTGAAGCTTTCTTT. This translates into CASSYSKKGNTEAFF.

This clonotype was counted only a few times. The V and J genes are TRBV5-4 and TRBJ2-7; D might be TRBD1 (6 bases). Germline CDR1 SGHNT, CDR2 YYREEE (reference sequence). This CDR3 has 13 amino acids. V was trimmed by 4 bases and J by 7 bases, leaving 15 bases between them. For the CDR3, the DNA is TGTGCCAGCAGCCCTTGCGAGGGGGTTGAGCAGTACTTC. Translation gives CASSPCEGVEQYF.

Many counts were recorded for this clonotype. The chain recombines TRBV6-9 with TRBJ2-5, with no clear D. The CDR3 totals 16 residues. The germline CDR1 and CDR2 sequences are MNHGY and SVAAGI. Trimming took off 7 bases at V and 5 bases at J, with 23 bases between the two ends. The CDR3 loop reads CASTQPTHKIGETQYF. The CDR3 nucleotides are TGTGCCAGCACGCAACCAACTCACAAGATCGGGGAGACCCAGTACTTC.

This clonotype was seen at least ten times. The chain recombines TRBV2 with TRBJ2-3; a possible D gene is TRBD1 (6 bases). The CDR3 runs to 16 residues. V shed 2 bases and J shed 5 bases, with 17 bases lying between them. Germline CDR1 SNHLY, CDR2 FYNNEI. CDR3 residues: CASSEYLGLGGDTQYF. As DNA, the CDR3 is TGTGCCAGCAGTGAATATTTGGGATTAGGGGGAGATACGCAGTATTTT.

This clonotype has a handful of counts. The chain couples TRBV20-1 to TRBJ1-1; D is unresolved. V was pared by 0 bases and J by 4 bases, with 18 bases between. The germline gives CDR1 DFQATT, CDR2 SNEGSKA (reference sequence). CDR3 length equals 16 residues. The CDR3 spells CSAREDLRGWGTEAFF. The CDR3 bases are TGCAGTGCTAGAGAGGATCTGAGAGGGTGGGGCACTGAAGCTTTCTTT.

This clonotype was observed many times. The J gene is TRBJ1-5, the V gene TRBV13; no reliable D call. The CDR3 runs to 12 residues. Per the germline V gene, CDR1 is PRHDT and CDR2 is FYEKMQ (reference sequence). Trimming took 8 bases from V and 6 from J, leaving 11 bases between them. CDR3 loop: CASSMGVQPQHF. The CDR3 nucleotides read TGTGCCAGCTCGATGGGTGTTCAGCCCCAGCATTTT.

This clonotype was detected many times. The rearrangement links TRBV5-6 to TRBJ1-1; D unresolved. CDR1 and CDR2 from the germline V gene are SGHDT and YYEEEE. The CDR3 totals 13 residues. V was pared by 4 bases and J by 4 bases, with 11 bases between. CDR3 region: CASSPGRSTEAFF. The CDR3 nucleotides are TGTGCCAGCAGCCCAGGACGGTCCACTGAAGCTTTCTTT.

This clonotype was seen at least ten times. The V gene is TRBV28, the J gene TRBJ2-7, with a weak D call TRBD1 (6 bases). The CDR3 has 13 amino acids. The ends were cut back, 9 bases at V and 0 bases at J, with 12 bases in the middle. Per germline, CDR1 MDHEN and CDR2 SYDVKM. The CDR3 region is CASSTGFSYEQYF. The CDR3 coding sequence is TGTGCCAGTTCGACAGGCTTCTCCTACGAGCAGTACTTC.

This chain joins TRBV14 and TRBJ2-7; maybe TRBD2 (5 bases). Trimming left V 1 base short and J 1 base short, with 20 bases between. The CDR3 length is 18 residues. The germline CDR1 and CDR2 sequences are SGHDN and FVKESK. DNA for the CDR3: TGTGCCAGCAGCCAAGTGAAAATTCTCGCCAGCGGTTCCTACGAGCAGTACTTC. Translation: CASSQVKILASGSYEQYF.

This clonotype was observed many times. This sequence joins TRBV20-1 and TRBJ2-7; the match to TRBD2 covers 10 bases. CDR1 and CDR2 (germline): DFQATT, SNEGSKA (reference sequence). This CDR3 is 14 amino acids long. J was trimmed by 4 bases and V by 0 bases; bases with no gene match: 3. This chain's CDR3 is CSARETSGIYEQYF. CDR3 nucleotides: TGCAGTGCTAGAGAAACTAGCGGGATTTACGAGCAGTACTTC.

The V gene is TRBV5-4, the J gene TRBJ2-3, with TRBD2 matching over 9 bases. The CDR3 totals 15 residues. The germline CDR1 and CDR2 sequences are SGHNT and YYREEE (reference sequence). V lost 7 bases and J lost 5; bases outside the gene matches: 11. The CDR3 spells CASAIGLAGKDTQYF. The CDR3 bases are TGTGCCAGCGCCATCGGGCTAGCGGGAAAAGATACGCAGTATTTT.

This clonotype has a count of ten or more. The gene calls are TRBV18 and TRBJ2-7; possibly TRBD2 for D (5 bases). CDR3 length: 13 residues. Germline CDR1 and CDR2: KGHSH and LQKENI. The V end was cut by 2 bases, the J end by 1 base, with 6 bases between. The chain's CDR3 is CASSPEGSYEQYF. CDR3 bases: TGTGCCAGCTCACCAGAGGGTTCCTACGAGCAGTACTTC.